This T cell receptor beta chain comes out of a study of T cell responses to AZD1222 COVID-19 vaccine. Some clones are missing from TCRdb's copy, which holds only in-frame ones; the method was immunoSEQ multiplex PCR. The sample consists of some 280,000 clones, 94% of them appearing once. The CDR3 covers 12 residues. The V and J ends lost 8 bases and 3 bases respectively, with 8 bases between them. Germline lookup yields CDR1 MDHEN and CDR2 SYDVKM. The source material was peripheral blood, sampled 28 days after the second AZD1222 dose. The receptor was derived from an adult who received the AZD1222 COVID-19 vaccine. The chain recombines TRBV28 with TRBJ1-5; D is undetermined. In DNA, the CDR3 is TGTGCCAGCCGGGAGGACAATCAGCCCCAGCATTTT. Translated, it gives CASREDNQPQHF.